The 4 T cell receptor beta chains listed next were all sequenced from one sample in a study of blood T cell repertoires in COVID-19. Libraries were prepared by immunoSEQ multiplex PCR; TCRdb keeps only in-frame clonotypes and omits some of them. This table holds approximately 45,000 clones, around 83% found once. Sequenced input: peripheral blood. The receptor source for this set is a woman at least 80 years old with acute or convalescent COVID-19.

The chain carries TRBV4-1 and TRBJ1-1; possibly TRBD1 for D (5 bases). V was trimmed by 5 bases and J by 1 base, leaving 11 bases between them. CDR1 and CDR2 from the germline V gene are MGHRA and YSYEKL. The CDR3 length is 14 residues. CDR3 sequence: CASSRRQTNTEAFF. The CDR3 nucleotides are TGCGCCAGCAGCAGACGACAGACGAACACTGAAGCTTTCTTT.

The CDR3 DNA sequence: TGTGCCAGCTCAAAGGCAGGGATGAACACTGAAGCTTTCTTT. Translated: CASSKAGMNTEAFF. The V and J genes are TRBV6-5 and TRBJ1-1, with D maybe TRBD1 (5 bases). The V gene's germline CDR1 is MNHEY and CDR2 SVGAGI. Trimming took off 8 bases at V and 0 bases at J, with 13 bases between the two ends. This CDR3 comprises 14 residues.

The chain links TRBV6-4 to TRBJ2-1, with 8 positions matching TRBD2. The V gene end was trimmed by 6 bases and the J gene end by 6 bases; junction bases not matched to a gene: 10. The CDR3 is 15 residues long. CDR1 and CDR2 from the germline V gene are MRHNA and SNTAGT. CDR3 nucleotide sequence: TGTGCCAGCAGCTTTGAAGCGGGGGTCTTCAATGAGCAGTTCTTC. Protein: CASSFEAGVFNEQFF.

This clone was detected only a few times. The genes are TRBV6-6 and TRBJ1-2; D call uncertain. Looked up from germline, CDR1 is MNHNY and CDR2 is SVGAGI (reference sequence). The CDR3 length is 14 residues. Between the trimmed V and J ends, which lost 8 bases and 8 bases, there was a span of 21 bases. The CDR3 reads CASLSYSLLWGYTF. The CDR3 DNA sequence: TGTGCCAGCCTCAGTTACTCACTACTCTGGGGCTACACCTTC.